This is a list of T cell receptor beta chains from one sample in a study of regulatory T cells. Sequenced by immunoSEQ multiplex PCR; TCRdb stores in-frame clones only, minus some. The sample includes 3,000 to 5,000 clones, about 91% of them seen just once. Sequenced material: CD4+ Tregs sorted from blood. Every receptor here comes from a child aged 2-9 years with CD3G deficiency. Both conserved end residues are part of each CDR3. The D gene is left open where the match is weak. Size tells how often a clone was seen (once, few, many) or the class of an expanded clone, and some rows leave it out.

v_gene	j_gene	d_gene	abundance	CDR3nt	CDR3aa
TRBV5-1	TRBJ2-5	.	.	TGCGCCAGCAGCACTACGGGACTGTACGAGACCCAGTACTTC	CASSTTGLYETQYF
TRBV29-1	TRBJ2-1	.	.	TGCAGCGTTGAAAGGGACCCGAGATGGAATGAGCAGTTCTTC	CSVERDPRWNEQFF
TRBV28	TRBJ2-7	.	.	TGTGCCAGCAGTTTAACATGGGACGAGCAGTACTTC	CASSLTWDEQYF
TRBV28	TRBJ2-3	.	few	TGTGCCAGCAGTTTATGGACTACAAAAACGCAGTATTTT	CASSLWTTKTQYF
TRBV11-2	TRBJ2-7	.	once	TGTGCCAGCAGCTTTTATCACGAGCAGTACTTC	CASSFYHEQYF
TRBV28	TRBJ2-2	.	.	TGTGCCAGCACCCCGACGAGATCAGGGGAAGGGGGCGGGGAGCTGTTTTTT	CASTPTRSGEGGGELFF
TRBV7-4	TRBJ1-4	TRBD1	few	TGTGCCAGCAGACTACCCTCCGGGACAGCAGGAACTAATGAAAAACTGTTTTTT	CASRLPSGTAGTNEKLFF
TRBV28	TRBJ1-2	TRBD1	.	TGTGCCAGCAGTTTATCGGAGGGAGGGGGCCAAGATGGCTACACCTTC	CASSLSEGGGQDGYTF
TRBV5-1	TRBJ2-7	TRBD1	.	TGCGCCAGCAGCTTGGGACAGGGAATATACGAGCAGTACTTC	CASSLGQGIYEQYF
TRBV7-3	TRBJ2-6	.	.	TGTGCCAGCAGCTTTGGCCCCCAGGACTCTGGGGCCAACGTCCTGACTTTC	CASSFGPQDSGANVLTF
TRBV28	TRBJ2-7	.	few	TGTGCCAGCAGTTTAGGGGGCGGGCGGTCCGAGCAGTACTTC	CASSLGGGRSEQYF